Below, 5 T cell receptor beta chains from the same sample are listed, as sequenced in a study of blood T cell repertoires in COVID-19. The table came from immunoSEQ multiplex PCR; TCRdb's copy has only in-frame clones and leaves some out. The sample shows approximately 130,000 clones, almost 85% of them seen only once. Sequenced: peripheral blood. The receptors originated from a human donor in a cohort sampled during active COVID-19.

The CDR3 DNA reads as TGTGCCAGCAGCGTAGGGCAAACGAACACTGAAGCTTTCTTT. Its protein is CASSVGQTNTEAFF. This chain connects TRBV9 to TRBJ1-1; D gene unclear. V lost 0 bases and J 1 base, leaving 7 bases between the germline ends. CDR1 is SGDLS, CDR2 YYNGEE, per germline. The length of the CDR3 is 14 residues.

The gene calls are TRBV11-2 and TRBJ2-3; 7 bases align to TRBD2. CDR3 length: 15 amino acids. The junction had 5 bases not matched to a gene; V was cut back by 1 base and J by 4 bases. Per germline, CDR1 SGHAT and CDR2 FQNNGV. CDR3 DNA sequence: TGTGCCAGCAGCTTAGGACTAGCCTCATCAGATACGCAGTATTTT. Encoded protein: CASSLGLASSDTQYF. The full variable domain, in which reference TRBV11-2 and TRBJ2-3 provide the parts outside the CDR3, is EAGVAQSPRYKIIEKRQSVAFWCNPISGHATLYWYQQILGQGPKLLIQFQNNGVVDDSQLPKDRFSAERLKGVDSTLKIQPAKLEDSAVYLCASSLGLASSDTQYFGPGTRLTVL.

The chain uses TRBV29-1 and TRBJ2-7; D unresolved. Germline-derived CDR1 and CDR2 are SQVTM and ANQGSEA. Trimming removed 0 bases at V and 6 bases at J, with 12 bases between. CDR3 length: 13 amino acids. The CDR3 nucleotides read TGCAGCGTTGAAGAATCTCGCCATAGCGAGCAGTACTTC. It is translated as CSVEESRHSEQYF.

The genes are TRBV7-7 and TRBJ2-7; D is perhaps TRBD1 or TRBD2 (6 bases each). The CDR3 consists of 15 residues. Germline CDR1 is SSHAT and CDR2 is FNYEAQ (reference sequence). The CDR3 sequence: CASGIPQGPPNEQYF. Written as DNA, the CDR3 is TGTGCTAGCGGTATACCACAGGGCCCACCGAACGAGCAGTACTTC.

The gene calls are TRBV3-1 (or the pseudogene TRBV3-2) and TRBJ1-6; maybe TRBD1 (6 bases). Trimming left V 1 base short and J 5 bases short, with 9 bases between. The CDR3 is 15 residues long. The germline CDR1 and CDR2 sequences are LGHDT and YNNKEL (reference sequence). In nucleotides, the CDR3 is TGTGCCAGCAGCCAAGGGGACACCAATAATTCACCCCTCCACTTT. Translating it yields CASSQGDTNNSPLHF.